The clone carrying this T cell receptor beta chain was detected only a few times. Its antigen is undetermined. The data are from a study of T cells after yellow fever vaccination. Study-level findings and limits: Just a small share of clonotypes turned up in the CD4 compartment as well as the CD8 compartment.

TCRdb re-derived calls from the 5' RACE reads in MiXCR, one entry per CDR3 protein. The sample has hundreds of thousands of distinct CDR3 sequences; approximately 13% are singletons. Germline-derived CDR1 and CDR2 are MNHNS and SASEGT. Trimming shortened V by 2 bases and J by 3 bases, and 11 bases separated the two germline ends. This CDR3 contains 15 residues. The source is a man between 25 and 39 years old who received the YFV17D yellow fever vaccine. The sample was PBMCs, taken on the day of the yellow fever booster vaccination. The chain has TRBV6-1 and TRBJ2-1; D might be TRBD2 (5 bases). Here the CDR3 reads CASSEIGDYYNEQFF. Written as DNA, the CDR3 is TGTGCCAGCAGTGAAATAGGCGACTACTACAATGAGCAGTTCTTC.